A selection of T cell receptor beta chains follows, all from one sample in a study of shared clonotypes between healthy human individuals. The data were produced by immunoSEQ multiplex PCR, yet TCRdb's version contains in-frame clones alone and is incomplete. The data show a few million clones, just under 95% seen once. Sequencing used naive CD8+ T cells from PBMCs. These TCRs come from a man between 18 and 35 years old in good health. Some clones in this sample may be carry-over from other donors' samples. The CDR3 runs from the conserved cysteine through the conserved F or W. The order of the fields is clone size, V gene, D gene, J gene, CDR3 DNA, CDR3 protein. A D gene is named only where the DNA matches it firmly. Not every row has a clone size; where given, it reads once, few, many or a size class.

clone_size: -
v_call: TRBV7-6
d_call: -
j_call: TRBJ2-7
cdr3_nt: TGTGCCAGCAGCTCAAGACTCAACGAGCAGTACTTC
cdr3_aa: CASSSRLNEQYF

clone_size: -
v_call: TRBV5-6
d_call: -
j_call: TRBJ1-2
cdr3_nt: TGTGCCAGCAGCCCTGAGGGAGCCTATGGCTACACCTTC
cdr3_aa: CASSPEGAYGYTF

clone_size: -
v_call: TRBV7-9
d_call: TRBD1
j_call: TRBJ2-3
cdr3_nt: TGTGCCAGCAGCTTTACCGGGACAGGGGTAGATACGCAGTATTTT
cdr3_aa: CASSFTGTGVDTQYF

clone_size: -
v_call: TRBV6-1
d_call: -
j_call: TRBJ2-7
cdr3_nt: TGTGCCAGCAGTGATCGCACCTACGAGCAGTACTTC
cdr3_aa: CASSDRTYEQYF

clone_size: -
v_call: TRBV28
d_call: -
j_call: TRBJ2-7
cdr3_nt: TGTGCCAGCAGTTTCGGGTATAGCTTAACCTCAGAGCAGTACTTC
cdr3_aa: CASSFGYSLTSEQYF

clone_size: -
v_call: TRBV27
d_call: TRBD2
j_call: TRBJ2-7
cdr3_nt: TGTGCCAGCAGTCCTTCGGCAGGCGGGAGAACCTACGAGCAGTACTTC
cdr3_aa: CASSPSAGGRTYEQYF

clone_size: -
v_call: TRBV7-8
d_call: TRBD1
j_call: TRBJ1-4
cdr3_nt: TGTGCCAGCAGCTTTGGGGTCGGGACAGGGGTCGAAAAACTGTTTTTT
cdr3_aa: CASSFGVGTGVEKLFF

clone_size: -
v_call: TRBV19
d_call: -
j_call: TRBJ2-7
cdr3_nt: TGTGCCAGTAGCCTCGGGGCTAGCATTACCTACGAGCAGTACTTC
cdr3_aa: CASSLGASITYEQYF

clone_size: -
v_call: TRBV27
d_call: -
j_call: TRBJ1-1
cdr3_nt: TGTGCCAGCAGTTGGGCGGGGGGGGACACTGAAGCTTTCTTT
cdr3_aa: CASSWAGGDTEAFF

clone_size: -
v_call: TRBV4-3
d_call: -
j_call: TRBJ2-1
cdr3_nt: TGCGCCAGCAGCCCAAAAACCCAGGCCTCAACCTACAATGAGCAGTTCTTC
cdr3_aa: CASSPKTQASTYNEQFF

clone_size: -
v_call: TRBV25-1
d_call: TRBD1
j_call: TRBJ2-2
cdr3_nt: TGTGCCAGCCTAGACAGGGGGACCGGGGAGCTGTTTTTT
cdr3_aa: CASLDRGTGELFF

clone_size: -
v_call: TRBV27
d_call: -
j_call: TRBJ2-7
cdr3_nt: TGTGCCAGCAGCACAGACATCTCCTACGAGCAGTACTTC
cdr3_aa: CASSTDISYEQYF

clone_size: -
v_call: TRBV5-4
d_call: -
j_call: TRBJ2-3
cdr3_nt: TGTGCCAGCAGCTTGGGACGAGGCACAGATACGCAGTATTTT
cdr3_aa: CASSLGRGTDTQYF

clone_size: -
v_call: TRBV30
d_call: -
j_call: TRBJ2-2
cdr3_nt: TGTGCCTGGACCGGGGCCGGGCGAGGGAACACCGGGGAGCTGTTTTTT
cdr3_aa: CAWTGAGRGNTGELFF

clone_size: -
v_call: TRBV28
d_call: -
j_call: TRBJ2-7
cdr3_nt: TGTGCCAGCAGTTTAGGCGGAACCTACGAGCAGTACTTC
cdr3_aa: CASSLGGTYEQYF

clone_size: -
v_call: TRBV10-2
d_call: -
j_call: TRBJ1-5
cdr3_nt: TGCGCCAGCAGTGTCCCCAGTGATTATAGCAATCAGCCCCAGCATTTT
cdr3_aa: CASSVPSDYSNQPQHF

clone_size: -
v_call: TRBV4-1
d_call: TRBD2
j_call: TRBJ2-2
cdr3_nt: TGCGCCAGCAGCCAAGTACTAGCGGACAACACCGGGGAGCTGTTTTTT
cdr3_aa: CASSQVLADNTGELFF

clone_size: -
v_call: TRBV6-5
d_call: TRBD1
j_call: TRBJ1-1
cdr3_nt: TGTGCCAGCAGTTACGACCTGGACAGGGTAACTGAAGCTTTCTTT
cdr3_aa: CASSYDLDRVTEAFF

clone_size: -
v_call: TRBV7-9
d_call: -
j_call: TRBJ2-7
cdr3_nt: TGTGCCAGCAGCTCCGTAGAAGACCGGTTACTATCCTACGAGCAGTACTTC
cdr3_aa: CASSSVEDRLLSYEQYF

clone_size: -
v_call: TRBV7-9
d_call: -
j_call: TRBJ2-1
cdr3_nt: TGTGCCAGCGCAGAGGCTAGCATCAGCCCCTACAATGAGCAGTTCTTC
cdr3_aa: CASAEASISPYNEQFF

clone_size: few
v_call: TRBV27
d_call: -
j_call: TRBJ2-2
cdr3_nt: TGTGCCAGCAGTTTAAGGGGCGGGGAGCTGTTTTTT
cdr3_aa: CASSLRGGELFF

clone_size: -
v_call: TRBV5-1
d_call: -
j_call: TRBJ2-5
cdr3_nt: TGCGCCAGCAGCTTGGACCCGTGGCAGCAAGAGACCCAGTACTTC
cdr3_aa: CASSLDPWQQETQYF

clone_size: -
v_call: TRBV29-1
d_call: -
j_call: TRBJ1-5
cdr3_nt: TGCAGCGTTGTAGGAGGAGGGGACTTGTCCCAGCATTTT
cdr3_aa: CSVVGGGDLSQHF

clone_size: -
v_call: TRBV18
d_call: -
j_call: TRBJ2-7
cdr3_nt: TGTGCCAGCTCAACATCGGGGGACACCTCCTACGAGCAGTACTTC
cdr3_aa: CASSTSGDTSYEQYF

clone_size: -
v_call: TRBV6-5
d_call: -
j_call: TRBJ2-7
cdr3_nt: TGTGCCAGCAGTTACGGTTCGGAGATCTACGAGCAGTACTTC
cdr3_aa: CASSYGSEIYEQYF

clone_size: -
v_call: TRBV6-1
d_call: -
j_call: TRBJ1-5
cdr3_nt: TGTGCCAGCAGCGTTGATTTTGGTCTAAATCAGCCCCAGCATTTT
cdr3_aa: CASSVDFGLNQPQHF

clone_size: -
v_call: TRBV29-1
d_call: -
j_call: TRBJ1-1
cdr3_nt: TGCAGCGGGACAGTGAACACTGAAGCTTTCTTT
cdr3_aa: CSGTVNTEAFF

clone_size: -
v_call: TRBV4-1
d_call: -
j_call: TRBJ2-3
cdr3_nt: TGCGCCAGCAGCCTCGTGGGGCCTAGCACAGATACGCAGTATTTT
cdr3_aa: CASSLVGPSTDTQYF

clone_size: -
v_call: TRBV27
d_call: -
j_call: TRBJ2-6
cdr3_nt: TGTGCCAGCAGTTTAGGCGACCCCAGCTCTGGGGCCAACGTCCTGACTTTC
cdr3_aa: CASSLGDPSSGANVLTF

clone_size: -
v_call: TRBV5-6
d_call: TRBD1
j_call: TRBJ1-2
cdr3_nt: TGTGCCAGCAGCACTGGGACAGGGCCTTATGGCTACACCTTC
cdr3_aa: CASSTGTGPYGYTF

clone_size: -
v_call: TRBV10-2
d_call: -
j_call: TRBJ2-7
cdr3_nt: TGCGCCAGCAGTGATAGGGGCCTCACCGGCTACGAGCAGTACTTC
cdr3_aa: CASSDRGLTGYEQYF

clone_size: -
v_call: TRBV27
d_call: -
j_call: TRBJ2-7
cdr3_nt: TGTGCCAGCAGTTTAGAAGCCGGCCTTCGACCCTACGAGCAGTACTTC
cdr3_aa: CASSLEAGLRPYEQYF

clone_size: -
v_call: TRBV5-1
d_call: -
j_call: TRBJ1-2
cdr3_nt: TGCGCCAGCAGCTTGGTTGGTCAGGCCCCCCGAGGTGGCTACACCTTC
cdr3_aa: CASSLVGQAPRGGYTF

clone_size: -
v_call: TRBV11-3
d_call: TRBD2
j_call: TRBJ2-3
cdr3_nt: TGTGCCAGCAGCGCACGGACTAGCGGGAGGACAGATACGCAGTATTTT
cdr3_aa: CASSARTSGRTDTQYF

clone_size: -
v_call: TRBV7-9
d_call: -
j_call: TRBJ1-5
cdr3_nt: TGTGCCAGCAGCTTCCAGGGAGGGGGTCAGCCCCAGCATTTT
cdr3_aa: CASSFQGGGQPQHF

clone_size: -
v_call: TRBV28
d_call: -
j_call: TRBJ1-5
cdr3_nt: TGTGCCAGCAGTTTCGACAGGACCCCTTATAGCAATCAGCCCCAGCATTTT
cdr3_aa: CASSFDRTPYSNQPQHF

clone_size: -
v_call: TRBV19
d_call: TRBD2
j_call: TRBJ2-1
cdr3_nt: TGTGCCAGTAGTATAGGAGCGGGGAACTACAATGAGCAGTTCTTC
cdr3_aa: CASSIGAGNYNEQFF

clone_size: -
v_call: TRBV9
d_call: TRBD1
j_call: TRBJ2-1
cdr3_nt: TGTGCCAGCAGCGGAGGCCCGACAGGGAACAATGAGCAGTTCTTC
cdr3_aa: CASSGGPTGNNEQFF

clone_size: -
v_call: TRBV6-5
d_call: -
j_call: TRBJ1-1
cdr3_nt: TGTGCCAGCAGATTCACAGAGAACACTGAAGCTTTCTTT
cdr3_aa: CASRFTENTEAFF

clone_size: few
v_call: TRBV15
d_call: -
j_call: TRBJ1-2
cdr3_nt: TGTGCCACCAGCAGTGGACACTCTAGCTATGGCTACACCTTC
cdr3_aa: CATSSGHSSYGYTF

clone_size: -
v_call: TRBV6-6
d_call: -
j_call: TRBJ2-2
cdr3_nt: TGTGCCAGCAGTCACGGAGAGGTTCCCGGGGAGCTGTTTTTT
cdr3_aa: CASSHGEVPGELFF

clone_size: -
v_call: TRBV10-2
d_call: -
j_call: TRBJ2-7
cdr3_nt: TGCGCCAGCAGTGGAGGACTTTTCTACGAGCAGTACTTC
cdr3_aa: CASSGGLFYEQYF

clone_size: -
v_call: TRBV19
d_call: -
j_call: TRBJ2-2
cdr3_nt: TGTGCCAGTAGTAGAATTGGAATTGGTCCAGCAGGCATGACGAACACCGGGGAGCTGTTTTTT
cdr3_aa: CASSRIGIGPAGMTNTGELFF

clone_size: few
v_call: TRBV27
d_call: -
j_call: TRBJ1-1
cdr3_nt: TGTGCCAGCAGTTTAGGACGGAACACTGAAGCTTTCTTT
cdr3_aa: CASSLGRNTEAFF

clone_size: -
v_call: TRBV13
d_call: -
j_call: TRBJ2-3
cdr3_nt: TGTGCCAGCAGCTCCTCCACAGATACGCAGTATTTT
cdr3_aa: CASSSSTDTQYF

clone_size: -
v_call: TRBV29-1
d_call: TRBD1
j_call: TRBJ2-2
cdr3_nt: TGCAGCGTTGGGACCCAGGGGGGACAGGGCGTTACCGGGGAGCTGTTTTTT
cdr3_aa: CSVGTQGGQGVTGELFF

clone_size: -
v_call: TRBV7-9
d_call: -
j_call: TRBJ1-1
cdr3_nt: TGTGCCAGCAGCTTAGAGGGACTAGCCACTGAAGCTTTCTTT
cdr3_aa: CASSLEGLATEAFF

clone_size: -
v_call: TRBV28
d_call: TRBD1
j_call: TRBJ2-7
cdr3_nt: TGTGCCAGCAGGACAGGGGGAGTCTACGAGCAGTACTTC
cdr3_aa: CASRTGGVYEQYF

clone_size: once
v_call: TRBV27
d_call: -
j_call: TRBJ1-2
cdr3_nt: TGTGCCAGCAGTTTATCGGGCAGGGGCAACTATGGCTACACCTTC
cdr3_aa: CASSLSGRGNYGYTF

clone_size: -
v_call: TRBV7-6
d_call: -
j_call: TRBJ1-2
cdr3_nt: TGTGCCAGCAGCCCCGGGAATAACTATGGCTACACCTTC
cdr3_aa: CASSPGNNYGYTF